This T cell receptor beta chain was documented in a study of cytomegalovirus exposure and HLA in healthy donors. This clone was observed a few times. Germline values: CDR1 MGHRA, CDR2 YSYEKL. V lost 1 base to trimming and J lost 3 bases, with 15 bases between them. This CDR3 has 16 residues. TCRdb keeps only in-frame clones here, not all; method: immunoSEQ multiplex PCR. The profile shows 150,000 to 200,000 clones, about 82% of them singletons. The TCR comes from a woman younger than 30 in good health and CMV-seronegative. The chain is built from TRBV4-1 and TRBJ1-2; a weak D match, TRBD1 (6 bases). The sequenced material came from PBMCs. CDR3 coding DNA: TGCGCCAGCAGCCAAGGAGGGGGTAGGGGAGACTATGGCTACACCTTC. Protein sequence: CASSQGGGRGDYGYTF.